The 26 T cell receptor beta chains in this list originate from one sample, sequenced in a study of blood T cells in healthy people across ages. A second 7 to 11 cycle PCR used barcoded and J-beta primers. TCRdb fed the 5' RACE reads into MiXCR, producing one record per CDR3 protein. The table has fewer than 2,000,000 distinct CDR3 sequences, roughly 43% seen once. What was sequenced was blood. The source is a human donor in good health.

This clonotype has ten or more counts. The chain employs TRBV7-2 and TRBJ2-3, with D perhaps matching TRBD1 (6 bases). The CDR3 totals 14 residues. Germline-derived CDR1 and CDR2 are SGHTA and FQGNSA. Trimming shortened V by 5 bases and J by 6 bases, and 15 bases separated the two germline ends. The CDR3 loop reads CASSPGHHGDTQYF. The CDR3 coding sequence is TGTGCCAGCAGCCCGGGACATCACGGGGATACGCAGTATTTT. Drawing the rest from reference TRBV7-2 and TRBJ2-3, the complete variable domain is GAGVSQSPSNKVTEKGKDVELRCDPISGHTALYWYRQSLGQGLEFLIYFQGNSAPDKSGLPSDRFSAERTGGSVSTLTIQRTQQEDSAVYLCASSPGHHGDTQYFGPGTRLTVL.

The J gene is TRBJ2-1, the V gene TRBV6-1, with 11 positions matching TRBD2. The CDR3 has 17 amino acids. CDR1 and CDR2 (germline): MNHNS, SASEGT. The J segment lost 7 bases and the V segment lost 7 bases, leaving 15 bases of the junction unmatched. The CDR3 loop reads CASTDWELAGVWNEQFF. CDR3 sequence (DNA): TGTGCCAGCACCGACTGGGAACTAGCGGGGGTCTGGAATGAGCAGTTCTTC.

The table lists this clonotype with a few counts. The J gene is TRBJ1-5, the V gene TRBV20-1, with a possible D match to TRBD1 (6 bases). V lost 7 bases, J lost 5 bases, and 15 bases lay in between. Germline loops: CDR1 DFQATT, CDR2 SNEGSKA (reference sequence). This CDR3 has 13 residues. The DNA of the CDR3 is TGCAGTGGAACGAAACAGGGTGATCAGCCCCAGCATTTT. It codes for CSGTKQGDQPQHF.

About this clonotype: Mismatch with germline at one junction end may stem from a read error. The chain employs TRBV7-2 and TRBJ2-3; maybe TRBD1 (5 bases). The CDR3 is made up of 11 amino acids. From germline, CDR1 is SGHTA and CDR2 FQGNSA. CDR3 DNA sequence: TGCGCCAGCAGCTTATTACAGGAGCAGTATTTT. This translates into CASSLLQEQYF.

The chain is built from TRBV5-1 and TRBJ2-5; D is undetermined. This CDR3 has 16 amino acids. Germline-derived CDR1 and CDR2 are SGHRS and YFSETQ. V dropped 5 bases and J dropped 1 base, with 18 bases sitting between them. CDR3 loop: CASRPQRYSIQETQYF. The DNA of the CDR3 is TGCGCCAGCAGACCCCAGCGCTACTCCATCCAAGAGACCCAGTACTTC.

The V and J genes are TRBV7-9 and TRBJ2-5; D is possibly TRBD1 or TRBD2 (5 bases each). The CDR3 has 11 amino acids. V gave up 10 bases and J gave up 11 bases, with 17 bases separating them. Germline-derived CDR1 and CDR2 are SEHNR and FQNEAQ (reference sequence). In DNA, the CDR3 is TGTGCCACCGCCTGGGGGTCAAAGCAGTACTTC. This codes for CATAWGSKQYF.

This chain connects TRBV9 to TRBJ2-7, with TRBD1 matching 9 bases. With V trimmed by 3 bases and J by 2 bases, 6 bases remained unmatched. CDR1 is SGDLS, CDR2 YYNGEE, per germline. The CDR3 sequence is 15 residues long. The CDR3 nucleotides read TGTGCCAGCAGCGCATCGGGACAGGGAGCCTACGAGCAGTACTTC. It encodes CASSASGQGAYEQYF.

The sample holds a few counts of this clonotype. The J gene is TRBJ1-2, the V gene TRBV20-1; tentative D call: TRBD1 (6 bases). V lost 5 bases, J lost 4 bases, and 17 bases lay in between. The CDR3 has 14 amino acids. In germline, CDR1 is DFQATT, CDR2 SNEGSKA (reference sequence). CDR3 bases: TGCAGTGCTGTACCTACCGGGACACCCTATGGCTACACCTTC. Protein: CSAVPTGTPYGYTF.

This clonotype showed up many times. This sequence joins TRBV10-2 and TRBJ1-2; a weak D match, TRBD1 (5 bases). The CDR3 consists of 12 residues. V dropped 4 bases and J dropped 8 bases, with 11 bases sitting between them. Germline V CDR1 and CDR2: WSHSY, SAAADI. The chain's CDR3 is CASSAGVRGYTF. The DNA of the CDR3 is TGCGCCAGCAGTGCGGGGGTGAGAGGCTACACCTTC.

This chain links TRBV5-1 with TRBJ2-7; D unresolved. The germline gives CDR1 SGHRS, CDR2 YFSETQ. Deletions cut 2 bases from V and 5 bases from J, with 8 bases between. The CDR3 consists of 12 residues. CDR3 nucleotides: TGCGCCAGCAGCTTTCCAGCGAACGAGCAGTACTTC. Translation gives CASSFPANEQYF.

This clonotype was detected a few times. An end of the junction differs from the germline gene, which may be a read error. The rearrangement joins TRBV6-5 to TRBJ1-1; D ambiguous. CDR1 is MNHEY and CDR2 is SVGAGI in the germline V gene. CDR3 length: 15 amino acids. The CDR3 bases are TGTGCCGGCAGTTACTCGGAGGGCAGTAACACTGAAGCTTTCTTT. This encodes CAGSYSEGSNTEAFF.

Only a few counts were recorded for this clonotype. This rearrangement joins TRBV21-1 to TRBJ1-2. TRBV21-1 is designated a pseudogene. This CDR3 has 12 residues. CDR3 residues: CASPWPDYGYTF. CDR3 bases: TGTGCCAGCCCTTGGCCGGACTATGGCTACACCTTC.

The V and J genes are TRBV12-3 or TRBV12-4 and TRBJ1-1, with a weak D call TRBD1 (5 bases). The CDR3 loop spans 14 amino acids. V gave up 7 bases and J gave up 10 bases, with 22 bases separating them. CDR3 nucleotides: TGTGCCAGCACCACAGCGGGACTTAGCATGTTAGCTTTCTTT. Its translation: CASTTAGLSMLAFF.

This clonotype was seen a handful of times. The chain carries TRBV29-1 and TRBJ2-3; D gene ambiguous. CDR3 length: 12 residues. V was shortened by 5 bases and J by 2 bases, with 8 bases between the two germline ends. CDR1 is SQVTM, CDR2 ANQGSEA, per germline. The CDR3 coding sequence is TGCAGCGTTTGGCCCTTCACAGATACGCAGTATTTT. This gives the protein CSVWPFTDTQYF.

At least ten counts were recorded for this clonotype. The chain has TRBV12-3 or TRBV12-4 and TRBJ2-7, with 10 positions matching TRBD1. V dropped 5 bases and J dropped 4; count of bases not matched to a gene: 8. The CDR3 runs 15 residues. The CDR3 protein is CASSVGQGDVYEQYF. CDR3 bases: TGTGCCAGCAGTGTCGGACAGGGGGATGTTTACGAGCAGTACTTC.

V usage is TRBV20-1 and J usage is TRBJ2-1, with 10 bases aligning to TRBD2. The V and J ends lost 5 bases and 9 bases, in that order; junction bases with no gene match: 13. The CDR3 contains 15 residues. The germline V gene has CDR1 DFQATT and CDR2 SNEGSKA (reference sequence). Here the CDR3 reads CSASSGGSFSGEQFF. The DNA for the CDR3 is TGCAGTGCTTCTAGCGGGGGCTCCTTCTCGGGTGAGCAGTTCTTC.

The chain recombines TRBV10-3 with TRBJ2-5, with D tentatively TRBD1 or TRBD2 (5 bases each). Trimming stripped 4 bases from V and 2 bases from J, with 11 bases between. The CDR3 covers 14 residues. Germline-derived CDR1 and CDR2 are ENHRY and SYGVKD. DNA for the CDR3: TGTGCCATCAGTGCGGGACGCTCGCAAGAGACCCAGTACTTC. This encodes CAISAGRSQETQYF.

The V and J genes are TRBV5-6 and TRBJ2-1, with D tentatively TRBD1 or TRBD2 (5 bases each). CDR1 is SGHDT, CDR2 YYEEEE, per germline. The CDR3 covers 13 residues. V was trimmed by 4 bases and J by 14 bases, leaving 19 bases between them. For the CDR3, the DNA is TGTGCCAGCAGCCTTGGGACCAACCGGTGGGAGTTCTTC. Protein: CASSLGTNRWEFF. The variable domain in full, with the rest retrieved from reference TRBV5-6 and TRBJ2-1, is DAGVTQSPTHLIKTRGQQVTLRCSPKSGHDTVSWYQQALGQGPQFIFQYYEEEERQRGNFPDRFSGHQFPNYSSELNVNALLLGDSALYLCASSLGTNRWEFFGPGTRLTVL.

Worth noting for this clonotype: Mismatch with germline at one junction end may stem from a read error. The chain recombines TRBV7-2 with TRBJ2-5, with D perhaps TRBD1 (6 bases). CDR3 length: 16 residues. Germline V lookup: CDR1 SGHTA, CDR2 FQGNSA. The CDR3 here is CAGSLGGWANQETQYF. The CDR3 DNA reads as TGTGCCGGCAGCTTAGGGGGTTGGGCCAATCAAGAGACCCAGTACTTC.

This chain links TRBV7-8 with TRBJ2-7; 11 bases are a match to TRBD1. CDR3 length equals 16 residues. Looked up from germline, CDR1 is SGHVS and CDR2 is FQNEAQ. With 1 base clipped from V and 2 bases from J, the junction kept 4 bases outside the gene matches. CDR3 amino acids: CASSLEPGQGAYEQYF. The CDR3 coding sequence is TGTGCCAGCAGCTTAGAACCGGGACAGGGGGCCTACGAGCAGTACTTC. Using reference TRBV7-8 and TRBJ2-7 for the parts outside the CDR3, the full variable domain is GAGVSQSPRYKVAKRGQDVALRCDPISGHVSLFWYQQALGQGPEFLTYFQNEAQLDKSGLPSDRFFAERPEGSVSTLKIQRTQQEDSAVYLCASSLEPGQGAYEQYFGPGTRLTVT.

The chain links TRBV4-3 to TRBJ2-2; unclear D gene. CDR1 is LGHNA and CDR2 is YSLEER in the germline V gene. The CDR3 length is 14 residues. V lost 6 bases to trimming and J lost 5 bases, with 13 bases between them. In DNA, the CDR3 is TGCGCCAGCAGTCTACGCTCGAGTACCGGGGAGCTGTTTTTT. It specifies CASSLRSSTGELFF.

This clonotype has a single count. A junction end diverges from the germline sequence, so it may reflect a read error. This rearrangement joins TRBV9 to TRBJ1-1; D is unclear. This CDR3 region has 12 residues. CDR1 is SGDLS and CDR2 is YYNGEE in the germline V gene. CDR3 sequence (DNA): TGTGTCAGCAGCTCCTCACCCACTGAAGCTTTCTTT. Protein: CVSSSSPTEAFF.

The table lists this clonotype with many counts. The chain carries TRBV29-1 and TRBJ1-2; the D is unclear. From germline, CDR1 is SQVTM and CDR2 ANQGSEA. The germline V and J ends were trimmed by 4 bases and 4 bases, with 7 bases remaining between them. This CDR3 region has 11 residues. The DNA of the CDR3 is TGCAGCGTTGGGGCAGGCTATGGCTACACCTTC. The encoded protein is CSVGAGYGYTF.

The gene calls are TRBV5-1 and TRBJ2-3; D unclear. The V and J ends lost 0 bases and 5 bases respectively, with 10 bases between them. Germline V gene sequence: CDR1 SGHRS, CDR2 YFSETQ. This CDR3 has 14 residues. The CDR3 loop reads CASSLVGYGDTQYF. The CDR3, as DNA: TGCGCCAGCAGCTTGGTGGGATATGGAGATACGCAGTATTTT.

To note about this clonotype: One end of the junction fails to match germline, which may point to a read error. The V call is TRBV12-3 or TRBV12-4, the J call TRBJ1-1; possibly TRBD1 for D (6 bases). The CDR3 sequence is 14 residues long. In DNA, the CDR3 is TGTGCCAGCAGGTTAGGGGGGGAGGAAACTGAAGCTTTCTTT. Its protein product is CASRLGGEETEAFF.

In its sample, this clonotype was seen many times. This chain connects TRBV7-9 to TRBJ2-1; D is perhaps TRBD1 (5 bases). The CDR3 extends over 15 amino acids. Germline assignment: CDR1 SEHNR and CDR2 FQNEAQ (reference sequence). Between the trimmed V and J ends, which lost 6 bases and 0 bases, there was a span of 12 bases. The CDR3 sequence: CASSLQESSYNEQFF. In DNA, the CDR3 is TGTGCCAGCAGTTTACAGGAGAGCTCCTACAATGAGCAGTTCTTC.